This T cell receptor beta chain was sequenced during a study of cytotoxic CD8 clonotypes in ibrutinib-treated CLL. Study summary: Partial response occurred in approximately 25 patients and complete response in 2; at median roughly 74 months, about 14 remained remitted and around twelve progressed.

With sequencing, the targeted depth ranged from 1 in 200,000 to 1 in 1 million T cells. The repertoire was sequenced with immunoSEQ multiplex PCR; TCRdb's copy has only in-frame clones and lacks some. The sample contains roughly 40,000 clones, 55% to 80% of which appear only once. The study's findings and limits: Against age-matched healthy donors, baseline clonality ran higher and tracked circulating CD8+ T-cell counts. Whereas clonality rose at ibrutinib response, it declined toward baseline at progression.

With respect to this clone: The target antigen is unknown.

The germline CDR1 and CDR2 sequences are SGHVS and FQNEAQ. This CDR3 comprises 15 residues. Trimming stripped 1 base from V and 4 bases from J, with 11 bases between. The gene calls are TRBV7-8 and TRBJ2-1, with D perhaps TRBD1 (6 bases). The material sequenced was PBMCs, taken at disease progression, from a patient treated with ibrutinib. The source is a human donor with chronic lymphocytic leukemia. CDR3 residues: CASSLVQGGYNEQFF. The CDR3 nucleotides read TGTGCCAGCAGCTTAGTCCAAGGGGGATACAATGAGCAGTTCTTC. Filled out from reference TRBV7-8 and TRBJ2-1, the complete variable domain reads GAGVSQSPRYKVAKRGQDVALRCDPISGHVSLFWYQQALGQGPEFLTYFQNEAQLDKSGLPSDRFFAERPEGSVSTLKIQRTQQEDSAVYLCASSLVQGGYNEQFFGPGTRLTVL.